Following are 23 T cell receptor beta chains from one sample sequenced in a study of blood T cells in healthy people across ages. A J-beta primer mix and a sample-barcoded 5' primer were used in a second PCR of about 7 to 12 cycles. TCRdb re-analysed the 5' RACE reads in MiXCR, keeping a single row per CDR3 protein. The sample consists of around 2 million distinct CDR3 sequences, about two fifths of them appearing once. Sequenced material: blood. The receptor source for this set is a human donor in good health.

V is TRBV7-6 and J is TRBJ2-7, with D perhaps TRBD1 (6 bases). This CDR3 has 18 residues. Germline V CDR1 and CDR2: SGHVS, FNYEAQ. The V end was cut by 4 bases, the J end by 2 bases, with 24 bases between. The CDR3 sequence: CASSSIYARGDKAYEQYF. The CDR3 DNA is TGTGCCAGCAGCTCTATTTACGCTCGAGGGGACAAAGCCTACGAGCAGTACTTC.

V and J are TRBV10-3 and TRBJ2-3, with D perhaps TRBD1 (5 bases). Trimming removed 0 bases from V and 2 bases from J, with 15 bases in between. Germline CDR1 reads ENHRY; CDR2 reads SYGVKD. This CDR3 spans 17 amino acids. CDR3 loop: CAISESSPRVATDTQYF. CDR3 sequence (DNA): TGTGCCATCAGTGAGTCGTCCCCCAGGGTTGCCACAGATACGCAGTATTTT.

This clonotype has only a few counts. The chain carries TRBV29-1 and TRBJ1-2; TRBD1 matches 7 bases. The trim removed 4 bases at V and 4 bases at J, leaving 12 bases unmatched. The germline gives CDR1 SQVTM, CDR2 ANQGSEA. There are 15 residues in the CDR3. Written as DNA, the CDR3 is TGCAGCGTTGCTACACATGAGACAGGGTCCTATGGCTACACCTTC. Translated: CSVATHETGSYGYTF.

In this sample, this clonotype turned up once. The chain uses TRBV12-3 or TRBV12-4 and TRBJ1-1; D is unclear. Trimming removed 3 bases from V and 11 bases from J, with 13 bases in between. This CDR3 region has 12 residues. CDR3 in amino acids: CASSFPATGAFF. CDR3 nucleotide sequence: TGTGCCAGCAGTTTTCCAGCCACGGGGGCTTTCTTT.

The table lists this clonotype with a few counts. The gene calls are TRBV7-8 and TRBJ1-2; D gene ambiguous. CDR1 and CDR2 from the germline V gene are SGHVS and FQNEAQ. The CDR3 contains 17 residues. V was clipped by 7 bases and J by 2 bases, with 23 bases between them. This CDR3 reads CASTEIPAAGENYGYTF. The CDR3, as DNA: TGTGCCAGCACCGAGATCCCGGCGGCAGGAGAAAACTATGGCTACACCTTC.

This clonotype was found a few times. The rearrangement uses TRBV9 and TRBJ2-1; D is undetermined. CDR3 size: 15 residues. Trimming took off 2 bases at V and 4 bases at J, with 13 bases between the two ends. Germline V lookup: CDR1 SGDLS, CDR2 YYNGEE. The CDR3 region is CASSVSPEPYNEQFF. Written as DNA, the CDR3 is TGTGCCAGCAGCGTGAGCCCCGAGCCTTACAATGAGCAGTTCTTC.

The chain joins TRBV6-5 to TRBJ1-2, with no clear D. Deletions cut 2 bases from V and 6 bases from J, with 10 bases between. The CDR3 is 13 residues long. Germline V gene data show CDR1 as MNHEY and CDR2 as SVGAGI. Here the CDR3 reads CASSYIRSDGYTF. CDR3 in DNA: TGTGCCAGCAGTTACATCAGGTCGGATGGCTACACCTTC.

This clonotype was seen a handful of times. The V and J genes are TRBV6-6 and TRBJ2-1; possible D gene TRBD2, 6 bases. The CDR3 spans 16 residues. CDR1 and CDR2 (germline): MNHNY, SVGAGI (reference sequence). Trimming took off 2 bases at V and 6 bases at J, with 17 bases between the two ends. CDR3 DNA: TGTGCCAGCAGTTACATCTACCGACAAGCGGGCAATGAGCAGTTCTTC. Protein sequence: CASSYIYRQAGNEQFF.

The sample holds a few counts of this clonotype. The genes are TRBV29-1 and TRBJ1-4; no clear D. Trimming stripped 4 bases from V and 0 bases from J, with 9 bases between. Per the germline V gene, CDR1 is SQVTM and CDR2 is ANQGSEA. The CDR3 runs to 14 residues. DNA for the CDR3: TGCAGCGTTGGAGGATTGGCAACTAATGAAAAACTGTTTTTT. It is translated as CSVGGLATNEKLFF.

The rearrangement joins TRBV11-3 to TRBJ2-1; 7 positions agree with TRBD2. The CDR3 contains 17 residues. Germline lookup yields CDR1 SGHNT and CDR2 YENEEA. Trimming took 5 bases from V and 13 from J; bases not matched to a gene: 23. The chain's CDR3 is CASSPGEGGGFQETQFF. For the CDR3, the DNA is TGTGCCAGCAGCCCCGGAGAGGGCGGGGGTTTCCAAGAGACCCAGTTCTTC.

As regards this clonotype: A single base separates this from a much larger clone, so it may be a read error. The rearrangement joins TRBV12-3 or TRBV12-4 to TRBJ2-7, with TRBD1 identical over 9 bases. This CDR3 contains 14 residues. V lost 6 bases, J lost 5 bases, and 8 bases stayed unmatched. CDR3 bases: TGTGCCAGCAGCACCGGGACAGGGACCAACGAGCAGTACTTC. This codes for CASSTGTGTNEQYF.

This chain joins TRBV20-1 and TRBJ1-2, with TRBD1 identical over 12 bases. The CDR3 extends over 16 amino acids. CDR1 DFQATT and CDR2 SNEGSKA come from the germline V gene (reference sequence). Trimming cost V 1 base and J 0 bases; bases outside gene matches: 3. The CDR3, as DNA: TGCAGTGCTAGAGGGGGACAGGGGGCCTCTAACTATGGCTACACCTTC. Its translation: CSARGGQGASNYGYTF.

This clonotype was detected only a few times. The gene calls are TRBV11-3 and TRBJ2-1; either TRBD1 or TRBD2 may fit D (6 bases each). CDR3 length equals 15 residues. V was cut by 5 bases and J by 6 bases, with 17 bases left in between. The V gene's germline CDR1 is SGHNT and CDR2 YENEEA. CDR3 sequence reads: CASSAWPGAGNEQFF. In DNA form, the CDR3 reads TGTGCCAGCAGCGCCTGGCCGGGGGCCGGCAATGAGCAGTTCTTC. The whole variable domain, remainder taken from reference TRBV11-3 and TRBJ2-1, is EAGVVQSPRYKIIEKKQPVAFWCNPISGHNTLYWYLQNLGQGPELLIRYENEEAVDDSQLPKDRFSAERLKGVDSTLKIQPAELGDSAVYLCASSAWPGAGNEQFFGPGTRLTVL.

The chain has TRBV2 and TRBJ1-1; D uncertain. Trimming stripped 4 bases from V and 0 bases from J, with 9 bases between. The CDR3 contains 14 residues. Germline CDR1 and CDR2: SNHLY and FYNNEI. As DNA, the CDR3 is TGTGCCAGCAGTGGTCATGTGATGAACACTGAAGCTTTCTTT. Translated: CASSGHVMNTEAFF.

The V call is TRBV12-3 or TRBV12-4, the J call TRBJ1-5, with no clear D. The V end was cut by 9 bases, the J end by 3 bases, with 9 bases between. The length of the CDR3 is 12 residues. CDR3 residues: CASGRVNQPQHF. The CDR3 nucleotides read TGTGCCAGTGGACGGGTCAATCAGCCCCAGCATTTT.

The table lists this clonotype with a few counts. This sequence joins TRBV12-3 or TRBV12-4 and TRBJ2-7, with D unresolved. The CDR3 loop spans 16 amino acids. The germline V and J ends were trimmed by 5 bases and 0 bases, with 17 bases remaining between them. The CDR3: CASSLRSWGSSYEQYF. The CDR3 DNA is TGTGCCAGCAGTCTACGTAGTTGGGGAAGCTCCTACGAGCAGTACTTC.

This clonotype was observed a handful of times. The V gene is TRBV6-2 or TRBV6-3, the J gene TRBJ2-7, with D perhaps given as TRBD1 or TRBD2 (5 bases each). The tail of the sequence fits TRBJ2-5 better, so the J call may be wrong. The CDR3 is made up of 15 amino acids. Germline V gene data show CDR1 as MNHEY and CDR2 as SVGEGT. CDR3 amino acids: CASNPDSRDLETQYF. For the CDR3, the DNA is TGTGCCAGCAACCCGGACTCCCGGGACCTAGAGACCCAGTACTTC.

The chain recombines TRBV11-2 with TRBJ2-1; D is tentatively TRBD1 or TRBD2 (6 bases each). Trimming removed 7 bases at V and 3 bases at J, with 16 bases between. CDR3 length: 15 residues. Germline CDR1 reads SGHAT; CDR2 reads FQNNGV. The CDR3 reads CASNKRGARYNEQFF. CDR3 sequence (DNA): TGTGCCAGCAACAAGAGGGGGGCCCGCTACAATGAGCAGTTCTTC.

The chain uses TRBV4-1 and TRBJ1-2; 7 positions match TRBD1. CDR3 length equals 17 residues. The J segment lost 2 bases and the V segment lost 2 bases, leaving 11 bases of the junction unmatched. Germline loops: CDR1 MGHRA, CDR2 YSYEKL. This chain's CDR3 is CASSQWPGQAGNYGYTF. CDR3 nucleotide sequence: TGCGCCAGCAGCCAATGGCCCGGACAGGCCGGAAACTATGGCTACACCTTC.

This clonotype has a handful of counts. The V gene is TRBV11-1, the J gene TRBJ2-1; D might be TRBD1 (8 bases). Germline lookup yields CDR1 SGHAT and CDR2 FQDESV (reference sequence). This CDR3 has 15 residues. V lost 10 bases and J lost 6, with 22 bases in between. In nucleotides, the CDR3 is TGTGCCATCGGGCGGGGGACAGGCCGTTTCAATGAGCAGTTCTTC. It codes for CAIGRGTGRFNEQFF. Filled out from reference TRBV11-1 and TRBJ2-1, the complete variable domain reads EAEVAQSPRYKITEKSQAVAFWCDPISGHATLYWYRQILGQGPELLVQFQDESVVDDSQLPKDRFSAERLKGVDSTLKIQPAELGDSAMYLCAIGRGTGRFNEQFFGPGTRLTVL.

The rearrangement joins TRBV29-1 to TRBJ1-2; D uncertain. CDR1 is SQVTM, CDR2 ANQGSEA, per germline. The CDR3 is 13 amino acids. The V end lost 3 bases, the J end lost 2 bases, and 10 bases lay between the germline ends. This chain's CDR3 is CSVEAGVNYGYTF. In nucleotides, the CDR3 is TGCAGCGTTGAGGCCGGTGTAAACTATGGCTACACCTTC.

CDR3 amino acids: CASSTEEDTDTQYF. CDR3 sequence (DNA): TGTGCCAGCAGCACAGAGGAGGACACAGATACGCAGTATTTT. The gene calls are TRBV7-8 and TRBJ2-3; tentatively, D is TRBD2 (5 bases). The CDR3 length is 14 residues. Looked up from germline, CDR1 is SGHVS and CDR2 is FQNEAQ. Trimming took 5 bases from V and 2 from J, leaving 11 bases between them.

The V call is TRBV5-6, the J call TRBJ2-7; 8 bases align to TRBD1. Trimming removed 3 bases from V and 6 bases from J; junction bases left unmatched: 11. CDR3 length: 15 amino acids. Germline CDR1 SGHDT, CDR2 YYEEEE. The CDR3, as DNA: TGTGCCAGCAGCTCGGGACAGGCTGGTACCGCCGAGCAGTACTTC. Translated, it gives CASSSGQAGTAEQYF.